The 26 T cell receptor beta chains below all came from one sample that was sequenced in a study of blood T cells in healthy people across ages. A second PCR of roughly 7 to 11 cycles used a sample-barcoded 5' primer and a J-beta primer mix. TCRdb itself ran the 5' RACE reads through MiXCR, one entry per CDR3 protein. In the table there are about 560,000 distinct CDR3 sequences, 25% to 35% of which are singletons. These data were likewise used in another study, on T cells of mothers and their children.

The sequencing input was blood. Receptors originate from a boy aged 2-15 years in good health.

The chain combines TRBV6-5 with TRBJ2-5; 11 bases fit TRBD2. The J call may be in error: the DNA end matches TRBJ2-1 better. The germline V gene encodes CDR1 MNHEY and CDR2 SVGAGI. The CDR3 totals 16 residues. The CDR3 nucleotides read TGTGCCAGCAGTTCACTAGCGGGAGAGTCAAGAAATGAGCAGTTCTTC. Its translation: CASSSLAGESRNEQFF.

V gene TRBV20-1 combines with J gene TRBJ1-2, with TRBD1 matching over 8 bases. The CDR3 is made up of 14 amino acids. V dropped 0 bases and J dropped 7; count of bases not matched to a gene: 7. Germline loops: CDR1 DFQATT, CDR2 SNEGSKA (reference sequence). This CDR3 reads CSARDQDRVSGYTF. The CDR3 region has the DNA TGCAGTGCTAGAGATCAGGACAGGGTGTCTGGCTACACCTTC.

The rearrangement joins TRBV28 to TRBJ2-2, with D perhaps matching TRBD2 (6 bases). CDR3 length equals 17 residues. CDR1 and CDR2 from the germline V gene are MDHEN and SYDVKM. The ends were cut back, 6 bases at V and 2 bases at J, with 19 bases in the middle. The CDR3 nucleotides are TGTGCCAGCAGCTTACCGGCGGGACTTGTAAACACCGGGGAGCTGTTTTTT. Its protein is CASSLPAGLVNTGELFF.

On this clonotype: Mismatch with germline at one junction end may stem from a read error. The chain employs TRBV5-1 and TRBJ2-2, with D perhaps TRBD2 (5 bases). There are 15 residues in the CDR3. Germline CDR1 and CDR2: SGHRS and YFSETQ. The CDR3 nucleotides read TGTGCCAGCAGCTTGAGGACTGTGAACACCGGGGAGCTGTTTTTT. It is translated as CASSLRTVNTGELFF.

In this sample, this clonotype turned up a few times. This chain links TRBV2 with TRBJ2-2; 8 bases are a match to TRBD1. This CDR3 comprises 13 residues. The V gene's germline CDR1 is SNHLY and CDR2 FYNNEI. V lost 7 bases, J lost 6 bases, and 4 bases stayed unmatched. CDR3: CASTDREAGELFF. The CDR3 DNA reads as TGTGCCAGCACGGACAGGGAAGCCGGGGAGCTGTTTTTT.

CDR3 coding DNA: TGCAGTGCTAGACAAATACGGGGACGCGGAGATACGCAGTATTTT. Its translation is CSARQIRGRGDTQYF. The V gene is TRBV20-1, the J gene TRBJ2-3; D may correspond to TRBD1 or TRBD2 (5 bases each). The CDR3 has 15 amino acids. Trimming removed 2 bases from V and 5 bases from J, with 17 bases in between. Germline V gives CDR1 DFQATT, CDR2 SNEGSKA (reference sequence).

This clonotype was counted only a few times. The rearrangement links TRBV5-1 to TRBJ2-5, with 7 bases identical to TRBD2. The J call could be wrong; TRBJ2-7 is a better fit for the DNA end. Germline CDR1 and CDR2: SGHRS and YFSETQ. The CDR3 totals 12 residues. The CDR3 sequence is CASGLEHYEQYF. CDR3 coding DNA: TGCGCCAGCGGACTAGAACACTACGAGCAGTACTTC.

The chain uses TRBV20-1 and TRBJ2-1; maybe TRBD2 (5 bases). CDR1 DFQATT and CDR2 SNEGSKA come from the germline V gene (reference sequence). V was clipped by 3 bases and J by 0 bases, with 9 bases between them. The CDR3 totals 14 residues. This chain's CDR3 is CSASEGSSYNEQFF. As DNA, the CDR3 is TGCAGTGCTAGCGAGGGCAGCTCCTACAATGAGCAGTTCTTC.

The chain couples TRBV4-1 to TRBJ2-3, with D perhaps being TRBD1 or TRBD2 (5 bases each). V was pared by 4 bases and J by 1 base, with 12 bases between. There are 15 residues in the CDR3. The V gene's germline CDR1 is MGHRA and CDR2 YSYEKL. The CDR3: CASSRVGGGTDTQYF. CDR3 coding DNA: TGCGCCAGCAGCCGCGTTGGGGGAGGCACAGATACGCAGTATTTT.

There are a few counts of this clonotype. The chain couples TRBV30 to TRBJ2-7, with 7 nucleotides matching TRBD1. V gave up 1 base and J gave up 2 bases; unmatched junction bases: 5. Germline assignment: CDR1 GTSNPN and CDR2 SVGIG (reference sequence). CDR3 size: 14 residues. The CDR3 loop reads CAWSGDRVAYEQYF. The CDR3 DNA follows: TGTGCCTGGAGTGGTGACAGGGTTGCCTACGAGCAGTACTTC.

V gene TRBV6-2 or TRBV6-3 combines with J gene TRBJ2-1; D unresolved. The V gene's germline CDR1 is MNHEY and CDR2 SVGEGT. This CDR3 region has 11 residues. Trimming cost V 2 bases and J 12 bases, with 8 bases left between them. CDR3 DNA sequence: TGTGCCAGCAGTTACCCCACCACGCAGTTCTTC. This encodes CASSYPTTQFF.

This clonotype appeared many times. The chain couples TRBV2 to TRBJ2-3; no clear D gene. Germline CDR1 reads SNHLY; CDR2 reads FYNNEI. There are 11 residues in the CDR3. Trimming took 4 bases from V and 2 from J, leaving 1 base between them. The CDR3 DNA reads as TGTGCCAGCAGTGTCACAGATACGCAGTATTTT. Translated: CASSVTDTQYF.

V is TRBV28 and J is TRBJ2-1; unclear D gene. Matching the DNA end better, TRBJ2-7 makes the J call doubtful. Germline values: CDR1 MDHEN, CDR2 SYDVKM. The CDR3 contains 15 residues. The chain's CDR3 is CASSSSADTSYEQYF. The CDR3, as DNA: TGTGCCAGCAGTTCCTCTGCAGATACCTCCTACGAGCAGTACTTC.

In its sample, this clonotype was seen once. The chain links TRBV12-5 to TRBJ1-5; the D gene is possibly TRBD1 (5 bases). The CDR3 length is 15 residues. Germline CDR1 is LGHNT and CDR2 is FRNRAP. Trimming cost V 0 bases and J 6 bases, with 12 bases left between them. CDR3 bases: TGTGCTAGTGGTTTGGTATCAGGGTATCCTCAGCCCCAGCATTTT. Protein sequence: CASGLVSGYPQPQHF.

The chain combines TRBV3-1 with TRBJ2-7; D tentatively reads TRBD1 or TRBD2 (7 bases each). Germline loops: CDR1 LGHDT, CDR2 YNNKEL (reference sequence). The CDR3 sequence is 15 residues long. Trimming stripped 5 bases from V and 5 bases from J, with 19 bases between. CDR3 DNA: TGTGCCAGCAGCTCTGCGACAGGGAGCGGGAACGAGCAGTACTTC. Translating gives CASSSATGSGNEQYF.

This clonotype was counted at least ten times. V and J are TRBV7-2 and TRBJ1-4, with D maybe TRBD1 (5 bases). With 5 bases removed from V and 2 bases from J, the gap between germline ends came to 12 bases. Germline CDR1 reads SGHTA; CDR2 reads FQGNSA. This CDR3 has 15 amino acids. CDR3 in DNA: TGTGCCAGCAGCACCCGAAAGGGGACTAATGAAAAACTGTTTTTT. As protein: CASSTRKGTNEKLFF.

The V call is TRBV12-3 or TRBV12-4, the J call TRBJ2-2; the D gene is possibly TRBD1 (5 bases). There are 16 residues in the CDR3. V was cut by 0 bases and J by 6 bases, with 14 bases left in between. As DNA, the CDR3 is TGTGCCAGCAGTTTAGCCTCTACAGGTTTGGCCGGGGAGCTGTTTTTT. Translating it yields CASSLASTGLAGELFF.

V gene TRBV29-1 combines with J gene TRBJ2-5; the match to TRBD2 covers 11 bases. The J call may be incorrect, as the DNA end agrees better with TRBJ2-7. The germline V gene encodes CDR1 SQVTM and CDR2 ANQGSEA. The CDR3 loop spans 15 amino acids. The chain's CDR3 is CSATELAGGAYEQYF. The CDR3 bases are TGCAGCGCTACAGAGCTAGCGGGAGGCGCCTACGAGCAGTACTTC.

The chain recombines TRBV10-3 with TRBJ2-5, with TRBD1 matching over 8 bases. This CDR3 has 13 amino acids. From germline, CDR1 is ENHRY and CDR2 SYGVKD. V gave up 10 bases and J gave up 2 bases; unmatched junction bases: 6. The CDR3 spells CATRDRTQETQYF. The CDR3 DNA reads TGTGCCACCCGGGACAGGACTCAAGAGACCCAGTACTTC.

The sample holds many counts of this clonotype. The chain is built from TRBV14 and TRBJ2-7; possibly TRBD2 for D (6 bases). This CDR3 has 14 residues. CDR1 SGHDN and CDR2 FVKESK come from the germline V gene. The V gene lost 3 bases and the J gene lost 3 bases, with 12 bases spanning the gap. The CDR3 bases are TGTGCCAGCAGCCATAGACTAGTTCGCTACGAGCAGTACTTC. Its translation is CASSHRLVRYEQYF.

V and J are TRBV3-1 and TRBJ2-1, with D unresolved. Trimming took off 1 base at V and 2 bases at J, with 12 bases between the two ends. The CDR3 runs 16 residues. CDR1 and CDR2 from the germline V gene are LGHDT and YNNKEL (reference sequence). The CDR3 region is CASSQVFWDTYNEQFF. CDR3 nucleotide sequence: TGTGCCAGCAGCCAAGTTTTCTGGGATACCTACAATGAGCAGTTCTTC.

The chain carries TRBV3-1 and TRBJ2-1; 8 positions match TRBD1. The last part of the DNA fits TRBJ2-5 better; the J call may be wrong. Germline values: CDR1 LGHDT, CDR2 YNNKEL (reference sequence). The CDR3 extends over 14 amino acids. In DNA, the CDR3 is TGTGCCAGCAGCCCACAGGGGGGCCCTGAGACCCAGTACTTC. This sequence encodes CASSPQGGPETQYF.

This clonotype has just a few counts. The chain has TRBV10-3 and TRBJ2-2, with D unclear. V lost 10 bases and J lost 4, with 7 bases in between. The length of the CDR3 is 11 residues. Germline V lookup: CDR1 ENHRY, CDR2 SYGVKD. The DNA of the CDR3 is TGTGCCACGCTTTCCACCGGGGAGCTGTTTTTT. This gives the protein CATLSTGELFF.

The chain combines TRBV2 with TRBJ1-1; 10 bases fit TRBD1. J gave up 6 bases and V 0 bases, and 1 base lay outside the gene matches. The germline V gene has CDR1 SNHLY and CDR2 FYNNEI. The CDR3 covers 14 residues. Here the CDR3 DNA reads TGTGCCAGCAGTGAAGCAGGACAGGGGGCTGAAGCTTTCTTT. It is translated as CASSEAGQGAEAFF.

The V and J genes are TRBV20-1 and TRBJ2-3; D is unresolved. The V gene lost 0 bases and the J gene lost 6 bases, with 13 bases spanning the gap. There are 14 residues in the CDR3. CDR1 DFQATT and CDR2 SNEGSKA come from the germline V gene (reference sequence). CDR3 amino acids: CSAREKNRRDTQYF. CDR3 DNA: TGCAGTGCTAGAGAAAAAAACAGACGGGATACGCAGTATTTT.

Regarding this clonotype: A much larger clonotype is one base distant, so this may be a read error. The genes are TRBV7-2 and TRBJ2-1; TRBD2 matches at 8 bases. With 1 base clipped from V and 9 bases from J, the junction kept 5 bases outside the gene matches. Germline CDR1 reads SGHTA; CDR2 reads FQGNSA. The CDR3 has 14 amino acids. CDR3 nucleotide sequence: TGTGCCAGCAGCTTAGTCGGGGGGGACGGTGAGCAGTTCTTC. Its protein is CASSLVGGDGEQFF.